The entry below describes one TCR beta chain. Its antigen is not identified. The CDR3 has 16 residues. Germline trimming cut 5 bases from V and 7 bases from J; bases unmatched to any gene: 14. CDR1 is KGHSH and CDR2 is LQKENI in the germline V gene. Profiling relied on immunoSEQ multiplex PCR, and the TCRdb table lists in-frame clones only, not all of them. The repertoire holds 25,000 to 30,000 clones, with 80% to 90% as singletons. This entry belongs to a study of T cells in narcolepsy. The study's findings and limits: Autoreactive clone sequences were missing from some blood memory CD4+ repertoires. Comparing one patient's CSF and blood CD4+ clonotypes highlighted HCRT- and TRIB2-specific autoreactive clonotypes.

The sample was memory (CD45RA-) CD4+ T cells from blood. The clonotype comes from a human donor in good health. The V gene is TRBV18, the J gene TRBJ2-1; 7 nucleotides align to TRBD2. The CDR3 nucleotides read TGTGCCAGCTCAAGATTGGGACTACCGTCGAGTAATGAGCAGTTCTTC. The encoded protein is CASSRLGLPSSNEQFF.